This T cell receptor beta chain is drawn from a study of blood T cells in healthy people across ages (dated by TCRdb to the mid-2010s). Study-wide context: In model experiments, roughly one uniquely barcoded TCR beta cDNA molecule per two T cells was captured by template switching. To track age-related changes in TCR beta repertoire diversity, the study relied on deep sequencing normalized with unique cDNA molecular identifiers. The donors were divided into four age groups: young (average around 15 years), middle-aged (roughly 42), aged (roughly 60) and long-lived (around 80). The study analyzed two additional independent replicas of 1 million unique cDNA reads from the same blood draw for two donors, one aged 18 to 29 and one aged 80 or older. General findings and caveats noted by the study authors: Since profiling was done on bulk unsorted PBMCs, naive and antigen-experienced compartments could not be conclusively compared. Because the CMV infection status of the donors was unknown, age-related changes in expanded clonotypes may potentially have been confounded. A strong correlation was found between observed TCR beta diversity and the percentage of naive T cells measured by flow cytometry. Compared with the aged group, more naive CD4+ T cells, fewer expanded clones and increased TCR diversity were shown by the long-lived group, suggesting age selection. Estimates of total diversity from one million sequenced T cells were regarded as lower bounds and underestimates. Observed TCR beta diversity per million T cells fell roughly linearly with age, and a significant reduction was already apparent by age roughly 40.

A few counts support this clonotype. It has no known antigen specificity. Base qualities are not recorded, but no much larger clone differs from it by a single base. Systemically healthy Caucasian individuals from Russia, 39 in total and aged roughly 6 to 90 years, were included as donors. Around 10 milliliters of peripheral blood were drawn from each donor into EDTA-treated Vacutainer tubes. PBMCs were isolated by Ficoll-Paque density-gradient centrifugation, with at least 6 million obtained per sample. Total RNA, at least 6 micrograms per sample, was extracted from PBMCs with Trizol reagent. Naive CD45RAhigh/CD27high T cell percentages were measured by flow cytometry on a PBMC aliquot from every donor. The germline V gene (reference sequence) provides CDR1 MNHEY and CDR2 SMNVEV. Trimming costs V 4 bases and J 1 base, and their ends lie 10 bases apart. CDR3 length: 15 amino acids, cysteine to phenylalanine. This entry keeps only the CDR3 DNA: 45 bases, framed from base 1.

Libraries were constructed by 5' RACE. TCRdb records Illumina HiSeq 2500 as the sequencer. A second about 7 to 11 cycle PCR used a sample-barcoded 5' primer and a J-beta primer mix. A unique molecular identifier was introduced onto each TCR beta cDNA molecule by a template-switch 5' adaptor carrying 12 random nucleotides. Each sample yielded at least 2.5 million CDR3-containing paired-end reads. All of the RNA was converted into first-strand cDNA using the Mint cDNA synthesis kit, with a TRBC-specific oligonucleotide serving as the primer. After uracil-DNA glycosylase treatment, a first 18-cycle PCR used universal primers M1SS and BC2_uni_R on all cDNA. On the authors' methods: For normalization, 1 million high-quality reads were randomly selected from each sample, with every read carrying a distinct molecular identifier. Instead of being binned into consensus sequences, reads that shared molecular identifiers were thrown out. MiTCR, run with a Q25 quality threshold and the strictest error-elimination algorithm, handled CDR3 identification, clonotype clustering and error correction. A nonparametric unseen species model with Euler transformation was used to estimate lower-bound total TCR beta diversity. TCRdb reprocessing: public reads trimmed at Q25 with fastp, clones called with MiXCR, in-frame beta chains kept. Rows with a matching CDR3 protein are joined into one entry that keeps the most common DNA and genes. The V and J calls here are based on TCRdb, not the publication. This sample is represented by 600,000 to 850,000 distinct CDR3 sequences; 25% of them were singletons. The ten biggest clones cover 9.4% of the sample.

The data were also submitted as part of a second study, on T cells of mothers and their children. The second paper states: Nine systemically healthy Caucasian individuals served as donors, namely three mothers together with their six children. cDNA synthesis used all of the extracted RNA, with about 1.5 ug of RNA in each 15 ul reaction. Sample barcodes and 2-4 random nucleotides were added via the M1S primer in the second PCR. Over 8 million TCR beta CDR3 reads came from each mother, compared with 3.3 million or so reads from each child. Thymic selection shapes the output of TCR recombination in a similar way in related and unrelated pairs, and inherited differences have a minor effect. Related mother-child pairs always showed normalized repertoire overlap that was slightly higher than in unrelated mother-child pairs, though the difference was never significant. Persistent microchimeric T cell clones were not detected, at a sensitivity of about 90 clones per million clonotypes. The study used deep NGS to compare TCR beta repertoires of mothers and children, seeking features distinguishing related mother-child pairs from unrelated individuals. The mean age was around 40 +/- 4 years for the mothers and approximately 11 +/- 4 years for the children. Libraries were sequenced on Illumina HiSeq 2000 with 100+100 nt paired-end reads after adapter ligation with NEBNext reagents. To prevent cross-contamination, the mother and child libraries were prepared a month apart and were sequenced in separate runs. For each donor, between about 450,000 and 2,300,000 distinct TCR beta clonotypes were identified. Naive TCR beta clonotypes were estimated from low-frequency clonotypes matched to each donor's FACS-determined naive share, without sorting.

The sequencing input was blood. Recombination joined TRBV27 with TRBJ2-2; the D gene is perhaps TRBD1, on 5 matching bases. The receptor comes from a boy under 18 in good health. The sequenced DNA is TGTGCCAGCAGTTCCGACAGTGGGAACACCGGGGAGCTGTTTTTT. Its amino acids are CASSSDSGNTGELFF.